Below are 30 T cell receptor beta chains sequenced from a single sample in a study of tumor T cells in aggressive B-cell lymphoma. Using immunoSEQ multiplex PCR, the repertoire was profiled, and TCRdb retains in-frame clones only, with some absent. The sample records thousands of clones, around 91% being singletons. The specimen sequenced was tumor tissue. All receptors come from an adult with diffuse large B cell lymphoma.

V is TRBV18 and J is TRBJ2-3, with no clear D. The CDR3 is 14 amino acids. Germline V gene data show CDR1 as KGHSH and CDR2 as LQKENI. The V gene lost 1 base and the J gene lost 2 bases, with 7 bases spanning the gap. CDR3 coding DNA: TGTGCCAGCTCACCACTTGGCACCACAGATACGCAGTATTTT. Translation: CASSPLGTTDTQYF.

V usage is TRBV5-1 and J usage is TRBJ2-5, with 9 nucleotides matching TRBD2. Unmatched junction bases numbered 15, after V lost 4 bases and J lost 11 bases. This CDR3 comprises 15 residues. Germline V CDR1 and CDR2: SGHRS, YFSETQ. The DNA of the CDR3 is TGCGCCAGCAGCATAAGACTAGCGGCGGGTTTAGGGCAGTACTTC. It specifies CASSIRLAAGLGQYF.

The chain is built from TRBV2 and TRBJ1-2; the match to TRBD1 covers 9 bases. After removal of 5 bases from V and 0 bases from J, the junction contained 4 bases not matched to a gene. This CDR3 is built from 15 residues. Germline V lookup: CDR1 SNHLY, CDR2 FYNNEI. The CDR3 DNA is TGTGCCAGCAGTCCCCGGGACAGGGCTAACTATGGCTACACCTTC. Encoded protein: CASSPRDRANYGYTF.

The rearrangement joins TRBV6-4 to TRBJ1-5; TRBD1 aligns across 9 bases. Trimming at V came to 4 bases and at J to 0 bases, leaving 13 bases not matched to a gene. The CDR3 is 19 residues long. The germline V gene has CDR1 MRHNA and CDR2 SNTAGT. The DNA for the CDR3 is TGTGCCAGCAGTGCTCCGCCGGGACAGGGTGCCCTTAGCAATCAGCCCCAGCATTTT. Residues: CASSAPPGQGALSNQPQHF.

Here the CDR3 reads CASSSRRGNNVLTF. Here the CDR3 DNA reads TGTGCCAGCAGCTCGAGGCGGGGAAACAACGTCCTGACTTTC. The chain has TRBV7-2 and TRBJ2-6; D perhaps matches TRBD2 (6 bases). Trimming left V 4 bases short and J 9 bases short, with 13 bases between. Germline V gene data show CDR1 as SGHTA and CDR2 as FQGNSA. The CDR3 extends over 14 amino acids. The full variable domain, rest sourced from reference TRBV7-2 and TRBJ2-6, is GAGVSQSPSNKVTEKGKDVELRCDPISGHTALYWYRQSLGQGLEFLIYFQGNSAPDKSGLPSDRFSAERTGGSVSTLTIQRTQQEDSAVYLCASSSRRGNNVLTFGAGSRLTVL.

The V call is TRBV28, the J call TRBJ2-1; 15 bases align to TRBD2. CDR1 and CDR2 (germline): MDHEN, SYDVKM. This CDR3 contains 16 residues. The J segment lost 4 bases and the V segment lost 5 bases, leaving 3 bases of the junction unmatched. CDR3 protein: CASSLGTSGRYNEQFF. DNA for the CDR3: TGTGCCAGCAGTCTCGGGACTAGCGGGAGGTACAATGAGCAGTTCTTC. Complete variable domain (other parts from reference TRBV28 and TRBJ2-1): DVKVTQSSRYLVKRTGEKVFLECVQDMDHENMFWYRQDPGLGLRLIYFSYDVKMKEKGDIPEGYSVSREKKERFSLILESASTNQTSMYLCASSLGTSGRYNEQFFGPGTRLTVL.

CDR3 loop: CASSSTRECFF. In DNA form, the CDR3 reads TGTGCCAGCAGTTCGACCCGGGAGTGTTTTTTT. The chain employs TRBV28 and TRBJ1-4; D ambiguous. The CDR3 has 11 residues. CDR1 and CDR2 (germline): MDHEN, SYDVKM. V lost 4 bases, J lost 17 bases, and 14 bases lay in between.

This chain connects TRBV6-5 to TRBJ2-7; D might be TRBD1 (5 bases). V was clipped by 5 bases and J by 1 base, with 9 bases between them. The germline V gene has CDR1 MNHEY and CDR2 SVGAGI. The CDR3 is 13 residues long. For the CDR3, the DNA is TGTGCCAGCAGTAATGGACAATCCTACGAGCAGTACTTC. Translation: CASSNGQSYEQYF.

The CDR3 is CASSGLLGQGEYF. DNA for the CDR3: TGCGCCAGCAGCGGCTTGCTTGGACAGGGGGAGTACTTC. The J gene is TRBJ2-7, the V gene TRBV5-1, with 10 bases that match TRBD1. Germline-derived CDR1 and CDR2 are SGHRS and YFSETQ. The CDR3 spans 13 residues. The trim removed 4 bases at V and 11 bases at J, leaving 9 bases unmatched.

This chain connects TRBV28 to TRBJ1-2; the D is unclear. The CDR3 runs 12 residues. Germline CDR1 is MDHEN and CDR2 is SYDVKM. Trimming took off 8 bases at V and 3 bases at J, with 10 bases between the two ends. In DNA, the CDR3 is TGTGCCAGCTCAGCAGCGCACTATGGCTACACCTTC. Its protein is CASSAAHYGYTF.

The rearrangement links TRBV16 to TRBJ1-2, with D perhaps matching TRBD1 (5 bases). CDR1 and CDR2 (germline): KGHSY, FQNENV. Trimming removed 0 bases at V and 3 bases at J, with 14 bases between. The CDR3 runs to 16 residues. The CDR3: CASSQSRGGGHYGYTF. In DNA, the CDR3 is TGTGCCAGCAGCCAATCGAGGGGAGGAGGGCACTATGGCTACACCTTC.

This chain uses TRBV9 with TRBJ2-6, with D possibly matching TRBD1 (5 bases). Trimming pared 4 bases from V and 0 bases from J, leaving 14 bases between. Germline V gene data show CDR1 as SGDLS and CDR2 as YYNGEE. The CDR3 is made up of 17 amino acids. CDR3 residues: CASSNPGYPSGANVLTF. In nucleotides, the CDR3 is TGTGCCAGCAGCAATCCAGGGTACCCCTCTGGGGCCAACGTCCTGACTTTC.

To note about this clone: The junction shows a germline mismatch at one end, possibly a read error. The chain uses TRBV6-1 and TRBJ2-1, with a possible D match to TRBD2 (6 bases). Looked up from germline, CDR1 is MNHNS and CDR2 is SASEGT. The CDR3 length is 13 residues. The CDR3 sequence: CSSKAGLGDEQFF. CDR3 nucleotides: TGTTCCAGCAAGGCGGGGTTAGGGGATGAGCAGTTCTTC.

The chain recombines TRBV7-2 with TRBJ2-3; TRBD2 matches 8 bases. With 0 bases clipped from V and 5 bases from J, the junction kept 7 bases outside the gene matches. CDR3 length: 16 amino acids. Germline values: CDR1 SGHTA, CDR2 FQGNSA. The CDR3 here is CASSLASGALGDTQYF. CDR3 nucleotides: TGTGCCAGCAGCTTAGCTAGCGGGGCTCTTGGAGATACGCAGTATTTT. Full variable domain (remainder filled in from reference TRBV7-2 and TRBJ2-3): GAGVSQSPSNKVTEKGKDVELRCDPISGHTALYWYRQSLGQGLEFLIYFQGNSAPDKSGLPSDRFSAERTGGSVSTLTIQRTQQEDSAVYLCASSLASGALGDTQYFGPGTRLTVL.

DNA of the CDR3: TGTGCCAGCAGCTTATACGGGGGCGGGAGTGTCTACGAGCAGTACTTC. Residues: CASSLYGGGSVYEQYF. This chain links TRBV7-2 with TRBJ2-5; D is perhaps TRBD2 (7 bases). The DNA end is more similar to TRBJ2-7, so the J call may be wrong. This CDR3 contains 16 residues. Per the germline V gene, CDR1 is SGHTA and CDR2 is FQGNSA.

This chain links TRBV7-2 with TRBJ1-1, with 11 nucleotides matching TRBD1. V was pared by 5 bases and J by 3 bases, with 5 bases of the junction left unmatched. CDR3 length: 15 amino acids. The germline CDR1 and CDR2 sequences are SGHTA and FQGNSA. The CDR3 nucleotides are TGTGCCAGCAGCCCCAGGACAGGGGGCCACACTGAAGCTTTCTTT. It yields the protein CASSPRTGGHTEAFF.

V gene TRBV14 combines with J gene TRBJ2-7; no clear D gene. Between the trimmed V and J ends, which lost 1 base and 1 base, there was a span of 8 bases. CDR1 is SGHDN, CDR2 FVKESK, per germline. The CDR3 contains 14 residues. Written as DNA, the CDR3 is TGTGCCAGCAGCCAAGTTGAGAATTCCTACGAGCAGTACTTC. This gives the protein CASSQVENSYEQYF.

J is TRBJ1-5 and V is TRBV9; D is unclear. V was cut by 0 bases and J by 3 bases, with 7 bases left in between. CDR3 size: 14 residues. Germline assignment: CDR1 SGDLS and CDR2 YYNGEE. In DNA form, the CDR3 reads TGTGCCAGCAGCGTAGGCGATATCAATCAGCCCCAGCATTTT. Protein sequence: CASSVGDINQPQHF.

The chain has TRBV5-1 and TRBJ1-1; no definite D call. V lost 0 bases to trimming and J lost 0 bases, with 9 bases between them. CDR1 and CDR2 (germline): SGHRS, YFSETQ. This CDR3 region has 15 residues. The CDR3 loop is CASSLVAEMNTEAFF. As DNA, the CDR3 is TGCGCCAGCAGCTTGGTAGCAGAGATGAACACTGAAGCTTTCTTT.

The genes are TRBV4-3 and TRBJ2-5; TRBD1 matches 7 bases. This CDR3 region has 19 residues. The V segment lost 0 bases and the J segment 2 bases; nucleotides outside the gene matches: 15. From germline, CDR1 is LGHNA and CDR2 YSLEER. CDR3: CASSQDLSLAGGDQETQYF. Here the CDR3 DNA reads TGCGCCAGCAGCCAAGATCTATCTTTGGCAGGGGGTGATCAAGAGACCCAGTACTTC.

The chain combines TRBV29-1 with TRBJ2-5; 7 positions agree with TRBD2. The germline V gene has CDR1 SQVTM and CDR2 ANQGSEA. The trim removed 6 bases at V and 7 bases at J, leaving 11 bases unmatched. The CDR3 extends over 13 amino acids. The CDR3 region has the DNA TGCAGCGTGGACAATAGCGGGTGGTCGACCCAGTACTTC. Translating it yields CSVDNSGWSTQYF.

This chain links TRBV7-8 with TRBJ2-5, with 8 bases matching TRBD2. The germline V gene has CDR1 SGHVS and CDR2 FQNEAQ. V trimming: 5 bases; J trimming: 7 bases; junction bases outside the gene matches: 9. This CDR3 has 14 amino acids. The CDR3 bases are TGTGCCAGCAGCCCCCCAGCGGGAGCAGGGACCCAGTACTTC. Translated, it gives CASSPPAGAGTQYF.

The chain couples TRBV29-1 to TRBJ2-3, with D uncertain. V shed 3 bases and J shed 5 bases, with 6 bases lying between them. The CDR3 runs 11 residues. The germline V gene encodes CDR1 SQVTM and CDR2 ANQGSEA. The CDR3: CSVDAIDTQYF. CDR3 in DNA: TGCAGCGTTGATGCGATAGATACGCAGTATTTT.

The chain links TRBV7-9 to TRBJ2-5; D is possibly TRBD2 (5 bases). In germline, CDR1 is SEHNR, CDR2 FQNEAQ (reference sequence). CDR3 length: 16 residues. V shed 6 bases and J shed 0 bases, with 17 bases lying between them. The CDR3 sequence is CASSPSWGEYQETQYF. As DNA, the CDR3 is TGTGCCAGCAGTCCAAGCTGGGGAGAATACCAAGAGACCCAGTACTTC.

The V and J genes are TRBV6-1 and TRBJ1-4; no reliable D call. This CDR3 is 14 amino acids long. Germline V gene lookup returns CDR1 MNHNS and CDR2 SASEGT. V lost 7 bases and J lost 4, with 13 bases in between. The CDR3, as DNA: TGTGCCAGCATCATGACTGGTGGTAATGAAAAACTGTTTTTT. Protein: CASIMTGGNEKLFF.

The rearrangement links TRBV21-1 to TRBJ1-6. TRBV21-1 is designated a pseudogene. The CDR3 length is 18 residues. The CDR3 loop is CASRGGMLHIHHNSPLHF. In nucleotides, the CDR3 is TGTGCCAGCAGGGGAGGGATGCTACACATACATCATAATTCACCCCTCCACTTT.

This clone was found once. CDR3 bases: TGTGCCAGTAGTATAGGATTGGGACAGGGGATTGGACAGCCCCAGCATTTT. Protein: CASSIGLGQGIGQPQHF. The chain couples TRBV19 to TRBJ1-5; 10 bases match TRBD1. The CDR3 contains 17 residues. Trimming took 1 base from V and 7 from J; bases not matched to a gene: 10. Germline V CDR1 and CDR2: LNHDA, SQIVND (reference sequence).

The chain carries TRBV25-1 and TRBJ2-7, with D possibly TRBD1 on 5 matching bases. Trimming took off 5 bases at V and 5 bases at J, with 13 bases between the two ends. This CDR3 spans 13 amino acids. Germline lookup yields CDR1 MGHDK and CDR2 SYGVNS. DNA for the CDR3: TGTGCCAGCAGTAGTACTGGCAGGGACGAGCAGTACTTC. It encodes CASSSTGRDEQYF.

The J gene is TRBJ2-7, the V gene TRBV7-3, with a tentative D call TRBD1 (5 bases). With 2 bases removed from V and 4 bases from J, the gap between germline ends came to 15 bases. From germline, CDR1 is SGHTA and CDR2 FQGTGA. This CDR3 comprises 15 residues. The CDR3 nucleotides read TGTGCCAGCAGCTTAGAAGGGGCCTCAGGGTACGAGCAGTACTTC. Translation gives CASSLEGASGYEQYF.

The CDR3 loop is CASSIGGTNTGELFF. CDR3 nucleotide sequence: TGTGCCAGTAGTATTGGGGGGACGAACACCGGGGAGCTGTTTTTT. The chain joins TRBV19 to TRBJ2-2, with D possibly matching TRBD2 (6 bases). V gave up 3 bases and J gave up 0 bases, with 8 bases separating them. Germline V gene data show CDR1 as LNHDA and CDR2 as SQIVND (reference sequence). The CDR3 is 15 amino acids.